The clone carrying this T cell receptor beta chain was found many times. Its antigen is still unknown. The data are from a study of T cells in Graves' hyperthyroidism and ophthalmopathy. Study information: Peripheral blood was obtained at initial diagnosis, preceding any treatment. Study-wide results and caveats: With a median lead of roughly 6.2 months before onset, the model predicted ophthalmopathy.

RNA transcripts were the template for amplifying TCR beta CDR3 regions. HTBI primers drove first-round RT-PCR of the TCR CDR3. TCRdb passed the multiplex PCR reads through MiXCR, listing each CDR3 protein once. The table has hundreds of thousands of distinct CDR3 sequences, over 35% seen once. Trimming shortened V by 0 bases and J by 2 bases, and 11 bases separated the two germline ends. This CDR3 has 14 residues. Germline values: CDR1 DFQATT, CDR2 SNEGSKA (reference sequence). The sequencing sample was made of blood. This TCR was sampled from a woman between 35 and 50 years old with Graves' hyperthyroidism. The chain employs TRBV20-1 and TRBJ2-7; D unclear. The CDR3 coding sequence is TGCAGTGCTAGAGATAGGAACGGGCCCTACGAGCAGTACTTC. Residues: CSARDRNGPYEQYF.